The 29 T cell receptor beta chains presented below share a single source sample, sequenced in a study of CD8 T cells in ankylosing spondylitis. TCRdb called the 5' RACE reads again in MiXCR, with one record for every CDR3 protein. Of hundreds of thousands of distinct CDR3 sequences in the sample, approximately 8.4% are singletons; the top ten hold 4.8%. What was sequenced was blood, either unsorted or a sorted T cell fraction (not recorded which). The receptor set was obtained from a female donor with ankylosing spondylitis or in good health (not recorded which).

Ten or more counts support this clonotype. V is TRBV7-9 and J is TRBJ2-1, with 12 bases aligning to TRBD2. V lost 1 base, J lost 10 bases, and 2 bases stayed unmatched. The CDR3 length is 14 residues. Germline CDR1 SEHNR, CDR2 FQNEAQ (reference sequence). CDR3 amino acids: CASSLDGLAGEQFF. The CDR3 bases are TGTGCCAGCAGCTTAGATGGACTAGCGGGAGAGCAGTTCTTC.

This clonotype has ten or more counts. The chain links TRBV12-3 or TRBV12-4 to TRBJ1-1, with D possibly being TRBD1 (6 bases). CDR3 size: 18 residues. Trimming took off 6 bases at V and 3 bases at J, with 26 bases between the two ends. DNA of the CDR3: TGTGCCAGCAGACGGCAGGCGGGGGCTAACTACCCGTACACTGAAGCTTTCTTT. Encoded protein: CASRRQAGANYPYTEAFF.

This clonotype was seen at least ten times. The chain recombines TRBV2 with TRBJ1-1, with D hard to call. There are 11 residues in the CDR3. Trimming pared 5 bases from V and 7 bases from J, leaving 8 bases between. Germline V gives CDR1 SNHLY, CDR2 FYNNEI. This chain's CDR3 is CASSPAVEAFF. DNA for the CDR3: TGTGCCAGCAGTCCGGCAGTTGAAGCTTTCTTT.

In this sample, this clonotype turned up many times. This rearrangement joins TRBV4-3 to TRBJ2-5; TRBD2 is a possible D gene (5 bases). Germline CDR1 reads LGHNA; CDR2 reads YSLEER. V lost 0 bases, J lost 0 bases, and 14 bases lay in between. The CDR3 sequence is 17 residues long. This CDR3 is CASSQDIGEPNQETQYF. CDR3 sequence (DNA): TGCGCCAGCAGCCAAGATATTGGGGAGCCTAACCAAGAGACCCAGTACTTC.

This clonotype has a count of ten or more. The V and J genes are TRBV19 and TRBJ2-1; 8 nucleotides line up with TRBD2. This CDR3 spans 14 amino acids. The junction had 6 bases not matched to a gene; V was cut back by 10 bases and J by 1 base. Looked up from germline, CDR1 is LNHDA and CDR2 is SQIVND (reference sequence). The CDR3 DNA reads TGTGCCACCCAGCGGGAGAGATCCTACAATGAGCAGTTCTTC. It codes for CATQRERSYNEQFF.

This clonotype has ten or more counts. The chain couples TRBV7-2 to TRBJ2-7; no clear D. The CDR3 runs to 13 residues. Germline-derived CDR1 and CDR2 are SGHTA and FQGNSA. V lost 3 bases, J lost 4 bases, and 10 bases lay in between. CDR3: CASSFDAKYEQYF. For the CDR3, the DNA is TGTGCCAGCAGCTTCGACGCGAAATACGAGCAGTACTTC.

The sample holds many counts of this clonotype. The V gene is TRBV7-2, the J gene TRBJ2-5; no clear D gene. Trimming stripped 1 base from V and 2 bases from J, with 11 bases between. The CDR3 extends over 15 amino acids. CDR1 is SGHTA and CDR2 is FQGNSA in the germline V gene. Here the CDR3 DNA reads TGTGCCAGCAGCTTAGGATCAGCCGCACAAGAGACCCAGTACTTC. Translated: CASSLGSAAQETQYF.

This clonotype came up a few times. The chain employs TRBV7-2 and TRBJ1-4, with a weak D call TRBD1 (5 bases). CDR1 and CDR2 (germline): SGHTA, FQGNSA. V was clipped by 6 bases and J by 9 bases, with 20 bases between them. CDR3 size: 15 residues. This chain's CDR3 is CASSPVGGGVQKLFF. The CDR3 DNA reads as TGTGCCAGCAGTCCCGTCGGGGGGGGAGTACAAAAACTGTTTTTT.

This clonotype has at least ten counts. J is TRBJ1-2 and V is TRBV6-1; no firm D call. The length of the CDR3 is 13 residues. The V gene lost 10 bases and the J gene lost 1 base, with 13 bases spanning the gap. Germline CDR1 MNHNS, CDR2 SASEGT. This CDR3 reads CATRVRVNYGYTF. The DNA for the CDR3 is TGTGCCACAAGGGTTCGAGTTAACTATGGCTACACCTTC.

In this sample, this clonotype turned up many times. The chain links TRBV12-3 or TRBV12-4 to TRBJ2-3, with 7 bases matching TRBD1. Trimming cost V 5 bases and J 4 bases; bases outside gene matches: 6. The CDR3 is made up of 14 amino acids. CDR3 sequence: CASSATGIPDTQYF. DNA for the CDR3: TGTGCCAGCAGTGCGACAGGGATCCCAGATACGCAGTATTTT.

The sample holds many counts of this clonotype. V is TRBV9 and J is TRBJ2-1, with TRBD2 as a possible D gene (6 bases). This CDR3 is built from 15 residues. Per the germline V gene, CDR1 is SGDLS and CDR2 is YYNGEE. The V end lost 4 bases, the J end lost 7 bases, and 18 bases lay between the germline ends. CDR3 loop: CASSSSAVFRNEQFF. The CDR3 coding sequence is TGTGCCAGCAGCTCTAGCGCTGTTTTTCGGAATGAGCAGTTCTTC.

This clonotype was detected many times. The chain employs TRBV5-1 and TRBJ2-1; the D gene is possibly TRBD1 (6 bases). V gave up 4 bases and J gave up 6 bases, with 14 bases separating them. Per germline, CDR1 SGHRS and CDR2 YFSETQ. This CDR3 spans 14 amino acids. This chain's CDR3 is CASSRVGTSNEQFF. CDR3 DNA: TGCGCCAGCAGCCGGGTCGGGACATCCAATGAGCAGTTCTTC.

This clonotype showed up just a few times. The V call is TRBV7-2, the J call TRBJ1-5, with 7 bases fitting TRBD1. From germline, CDR1 is SGHTA and CDR2 FQGNSA. The CDR3 runs 14 residues. Trimming at V came to 6 bases and at J to 5 bases, leaving 7 bases not matched to a gene. The DNA for the CDR3 is TGTGCCAGCAGTCCCATTACAGGGGATCAGCCCCAGCATTTT. It yields the protein CASSPITGDQPQHF.

This clonotype was detected only once. One base away lies a much larger clone, so this may be a sequencing read error. CDR3 region: CASSFTTDTEAFF. CDR3 nucleotide sequence: TGCGCCAGCAGCTTTACGACGGACACTGAAGCTTTCTTT. The chain is built from TRBV5-1 and TRBJ1-1; D is unclear. The germline V and J ends were trimmed by 2 bases and 3 bases, with 8 bases remaining between them. The germline gives CDR1 SGHRS, CDR2 YFSETQ. The CDR3 loop spans 13 amino acids.

This clonotype has more than one count but fewer than ten. V usage is TRBV12-3 or TRBV12-4 and J usage is TRBJ2-3; D remains ambiguous. Deletions cut 6 bases from V and 9 bases from J, with 16 bases between. The CDR3 covers 13 residues. Here the CDR3 DNA reads TGTGCCAGCAGCCTACGATCTGTGCCGACGCAGTATTTT. It is translated as CASSLRSVPTQYF.

Details on this clonotype: This sequence may be a read error, since a much larger clone differs from it by one base. The chain employs TRBV7-2 and TRBJ2-7; 7 bases align to TRBD2. The germline gives CDR1 SGHTA, CDR2 FQGNSA. This CDR3 contains 15 residues. This chain's CDR3 is CAGSYRRRGSDEQYF. The CDR3, as DNA: TGTGCCGGCAGCTACCGACGGCGGGGGAGCGACGAGCAGTACTTC.

This clonotype was seen at least ten times. The chain employs TRBV5-1 and TRBJ2-1; 8 bases align to TRBD2. Germline trimming cut 6 bases from V and 6 bases from J; bases unmatched to any gene: 11. CDR1 and CDR2 (germline): SGHRS, YFSETQ. The CDR3 runs 15 residues. CDR3 DNA: TGCGCCAGCACCGGGACTAGAGGCGGTTTCAATGAGCAGTTCTTC. This sequence encodes CASTGTRGGFNEQFF.

This clonotype was recorded many times. The V and J genes are TRBV7-8 and TRBJ2-2; 9 bases are shared with TRBD2. CDR3 length equals 15 residues. The ends lost 4 bases at V and 6 bases at J; junction bases unmatched: 6. Germline V lookup: CDR1 SGHVS, CDR2 FQNEAQ. The CDR3 region is CASSSRVAGAGELFF. The DNA for the CDR3 is TGTGCCAGCAGCTCCCGGGTAGCGGGAGCCGGGGAGCTGTTTTTT.

This clonotype was recorded at least ten times. Here the CDR3 DNA reads TGTGCCAGCAGTCGGACTAGCGGGGGGCGTTACAATGAGCAGTTCTTC. It translates to CASSRTSGGRYNEQFF. The J gene is TRBJ2-1, the V gene TRBV12-3 or TRBV12-4; 14 nucleotides agree with TRBD2. The CDR3 has 16 amino acids. V was clipped by 5 bases and J by 4 bases; unmatched bases: 4.

Details on this clonotype: This may come from a read error, since a much larger clone is one base off. The CDR3 DNA reads as TGTGCCAGAGCCCAGAGCGGGACCCCGGGGAAGACCCAGTACTTC. Translated, it gives CARAQSGTPGKTQYF. The genes are TRBV6-2 or TRBV6-3 and TRBJ2-5, with 7 bases lining up with TRBD2. The CDR3 is made up of 15 amino acids. Trimming cost V 9 bases and J 6 bases; bases outside gene matches: 16. Germline V gene lookup returns CDR1 MNHEY and CDR2 SVGEGT.

This clonotype was found many times. The chain links TRBV6-1 to TRBJ2-3; D might be TRBD2 (6 bases). The V end lost 6 bases, the J end lost 6 bases, and 22 bases lay between the germline ends. The CDR3 is 16 residues long. CDR1 is MNHNS and CDR2 is SASEGT in the germline V gene. CDR3 region: CASRHSRGTGEDTQYF. The CDR3 DNA reads TGTGCCAGCAGGCATTCCCGGGGGACCGGAGAGGATACGCAGTATTTT.

The table lists this clonotype with a few counts. This rearrangement joins TRBV4-3 to TRBJ1-2; TRBD1 is a possible D gene (5 bases). Trimming shortened V by 3 bases and J by 0 bases, and 14 bases separated the two germline ends. In germline, CDR1 is LGHNA, CDR2 YSLEER. This CDR3 spans 16 amino acids. CDR3 region: CASSHIAAGPNYGYTF. Written as DNA, the CDR3 is TGCGCCAGCAGCCATATCGCGGCAGGGCCTAACTATGGCTACACCTTC.

This clonotype was counted ten times or more. The rearrangement links TRBV7-9 to TRBJ2-3; D gene uncertain. The CDR3 is 14 residues long. Germline V lookup: CDR1 SEHNR, CDR2 FQNEAQ (reference sequence). The V end lost 2 bases, the J end lost 6 bases, and 12 bases lay between the germline ends. The CDR3 region has the DNA TGTGCCAGCAGCTTATCTCCAGCTTCGGATACGCAGTATTTT. Its protein product is CASSLSPASDTQYF.

This clonotype showed up many times. The chain joins TRBV7-9 to TRBJ1-2; no clear D gene. V lost 3 bases, J lost 7 bases, and 6 bases lay in between. This CDR3 has 11 residues. Per germline, CDR1 SEHNR and CDR2 FQNEAQ (reference sequence). The CDR3 region has the DNA TGTGCCAGCAGCTTCAATGCTGGCTACACCTTC. Its translation is CASSFNAGYTF. Supplemented by reference TRBV7-9 and TRBJ1-2, the full variable domain reads DTGVSQNPRHKITKRGQNVTFRCDPISEHNRLYWYRQTLGQGPEFLTYFQNEAQLEKSRLLSDRFSAERPKGSFSTLEIQRTEQGDSAMYLCASSFNAGYTFGSGTRLTVV.

At least ten counts were recorded for this clonotype. The V and J genes are TRBV20-1 and TRBJ2-1; the D gene is possibly TRBD2 (6 bases). Trimming cost V 3 bases and J 6 bases, with 12 bases left between them. Germline V gives CDR1 DFQATT, CDR2 SNEGSKA (reference sequence). The CDR3 is 13 residues long. CDR3 protein: CSASWGGGNEQFF. The CDR3 coding sequence is TGCAGTGCTAGCTGGGGAGGAGGCAATGAGCAGTTCTTC.

This clonotype has a count of ten or more. The chain links TRBV19 to TRBJ2-1, with D possibly matching TRBD2 (5 bases). This CDR3 contains 13 residues. Trimming shortened V by 8 bases and J by 0 bases, and 8 bases separated the two germline ends. From germline, CDR1 is LNHDA and CDR2 SQIVND (reference sequence). Here the CDR3 reads CASQSGSYNEQFF. DNA for the CDR3: TGTGCCAGTCAAAGCGGCTCCTACAATGAGCAGTTCTTC.

This clonotype was seen repeatedly, ten times or more. The chain joins TRBV18 to TRBJ2-7; possibly TRBD1 or TRBD2 for D (5 bases each). The CDR3 runs 12 residues. CDR1 is KGHSH and CDR2 is LQKENI in the germline V gene. Trimming pared 2 bases from V and 6 bases from J, leaving 8 bases between. CDR3 sequence reads: CASSPGDAEQYF. The CDR3 DNA reads as TGTGCCAGCTCACCAGGGGACGCCGAGCAGTACTTC.

The chain is built from TRBV7-8 and TRBJ1-1; D uncertain. The V and J ends lost 5 bases and 4 bases respectively, with 11 bases between them. The germline gives CDR1 SGHVS, CDR2 FQNEAQ. This CDR3 region has 13 residues. The CDR3 DNA follows: TGTGCCAGCAGCCCCCTGGTGAGCACTGAAGCTTTCTTT. This translates into CASSPLVSTEAFF.

V and J are TRBV10-3 and TRBJ2-5, with 9 bases matching TRBD1. The CDR3 covers 17 residues. The trim removed 2 bases at V and 5 bases at J, leaving 12 bases unmatched. Per the germline V gene, CDR1 is ENHRY and CDR2 is SYGVKD. Here the CDR3 reads CAISETRPGQGLETQYF. The CDR3 nucleotides are TGTGCCATCAGTGAGACCCGACCGGGACAGGGTCTGGAGACCCAGTACTTC.